The sequence of this T cell receptor (beta chain) was determined in a study of regulatory T cells in long-lasting Graves disease. Study-wide findings and caveats: Compared with new cases, persistent Graves' patients showed reduced TCR diversity. Shared public clonotypes totalled approximately 3,000 in persistent patients, compared with 966 in new patients. Not thyroid tissue but only peripheral blood was studied. There were preferences for TRBV28, TRBJ1-2 and TRBJ2-5 in persistent disease.

Noted time point: newly diagnosed GD, antithyroid drugs for less than 3 months. PBMC RNA was the source of the TCR library. Trimming removed 5 bases from V and 4 bases from J; junction bases left unmatched: 7. Looked up from germline, CDR1 is MNHNS and CDR2 is SASEGT. The CDR3 runs 16 residues. This clonotype was seen at least ten times. What it recognizes is unknown. Researchers made TCR beta libraries by using iRepertoire HTBI primers and running Arm-PCR on CDR3 regions. TCRdb analysed the multiplex PCR reads with MiXCR anew, one entry per CDR3 protein. The table has approximately 210,000 distinct CDR3 sequences, about 16% seen once.

Sequencing used peripheral blood mononuclear cells (PBMCs), obtained at new diagnosis, from a patient treated with antithyroid drugs. The chain recombines TRBV6-1 with TRBJ2-7; 14 bases agree with TRBD2. The receptor comes from a female donor with Graves disease. The CDR3 DNA reads as TGTGCCAGCAGTAAAGGGACTAGCGGGAGTCCATACGAGCAGTACTTC. Translating it yields CASSKGTSGSPYEQYF.